This T cell receptor (beta chain) emerged from a study of T cells in Graves' hyperthyroidism and ophthalmopathy (dated by TCRdb to between 2019 and 2020). For the study in its entirety: Peripheral blood was sampled at the time of initial diagnosis, prior to any treatment. TCR Vbeta CDR3 sequencing of approximately 140 peripheral blood samples (about 45 ophthalmopathy, roughly 74 hyperthyroidism and some 17 progressor patients) is reported in the paper. To identify TCR V-J signatures that set the groups apart, the researchers used a discovery cohort of 100 patients, made up of 43 with Graves' ophthalmopathy and some 56 with stable Graves' hyperthyroidism. Prospective prediction of ophthalmopathy was tested in an independent validation cohort consisting of some 19 hyperthyroidism patients and 15 to 17 patients who later progressed to ophthalmopathy. The approximately 90 discovery patients were divided at random into training and test sets in a 7:3 ratio. Once sampling was done, hyperthyroidism patients were given methimazole at a starting dose of 30 mg daily, whereas ophthalmopathy patients were given high-dose intravenous methylprednisolone. The study also compared thyroid tissue and blood T-cell repertoires from several Graves' hyperthyroidism patients. General findings and caveats noted by the study authors: In validation, progression to ophthalmopathy was predicted by the model with 70.59% sensitivity and nearly 75% specificity, a median of roughly 6 months before onset. Ophthalmopathy was separated from stable hyperthyroidism by a 13 V-J signature model, with 87.88% sensitivity and 81% to 82% specificity obtained in cross-validation and 80%/75% obtained in testing. Sample size was not statistically predetermined, and blinding of investigators to group allocation was not performed. Most expanded thyroid clonotypes (frequency above 0.001) were also detected in blood, suggesting blood repertoires may reflect thyroid immune responses.

The CDR3 runs 15 residues from the cysteine to the phenylalanine. The read is trimmed to its CDR3 DNA, 45 bases read in frame from base 1. V loses 0 bases of germline sequence and J loses 0 bases, and the interval between the two ends is 9 bases. CDR1 and CDR2 are drawn from the germline V gene: LGHNA, YSLEER. Stable Graves' hyperthyroidism was defined as no progression to ophthalmopathy during 18 months of follow-up. Hyperthyroidism patients were aged 18 to 65 years and newly diagnosed, with disease duration of less than 2 months. Exclusion was applied to patients with uncontrolled infections, other autoimmune diseases, pregnancy or lactation. Diagnoses were established on the basis of clinical symptoms, serum thyroxine and TRAb, thyroid ultrasound, and orbital computed tomography. Ficoll-Paque density gradient centrifugation was used to isolate PBMCs from approximately 10 ml of fresh peripheral blood. Total RNA was extracted with Trizol reagent, and quality was checked on an Agilent 2100 Bioanalyzer.

This clonotype was seen a handful of times. What antigen it recognizes has not been identified. The sample holds no much larger clone one base away, and base qualities are not on file. Amplification of TCR beta CDR3 regions was carried out from RNA transcripts. The first round of RT-PCR for the TCR CDR3 was performed with the HTBI primer set and the Qiagen OneStep RT-PCR kit. A second multiplex PCR round built the libraries, followed by size selection and purification. The libraries were sequenced on an Illumina HiSeq2000 using paired-end 100 bp reads. From the authors' description of their analysis: SOAPnuke was used to process the raw data, removing reads that contained adapters or uncalled bases, had a mean Phred below 15, or lacked an exact match to the constant primer or identifier. High-quality paired reads were merged using COPE v1.2.5, and each unique nucleotide sequence was defined as a clonotype. MiTCR v1.1 was used to align the clonotypes against IMGT TRBV, TRBD and TRBJ reference segments. The analysis was restricted to V-J combinations with a frequency above 0.0001, which together covered approximately 99% of the repertoires. A TCS score was defined as the ratio between F50 (clonal expansion) and ExV (chaos), using BLOSUM62-based TCRdist between CDR3 peptides within each V-J. Welch's t-statistics and random forest reduced around 550 V-J features to 13, which were used in a naive Bayes classifier (R e1071). In-frame beta chains were kept once TCRdb had trimmed the public reads at Q25 with fastp and called clones with MiXCR. One record per CDR3 amino acid sequence lists the most common genes and DNA. TCRdb, not the authors, supplied the V and J calls. The sample table records roughly 740,000 distinct CDR3 sequences; about 17% of these occur just once. The ten largest clones capture approximately 8% of the sample.

The chain is made from TRBV4-3 and TRBJ2-7, with the D gene too uncertain to name. The receptor was isolated from a man aged 18 to 29 with Graves' hyperthyroidism. Sample: blood. The sequence in DNA is TGCGCCAGCAGCCAAGAACGGCAGAGCTCCTACGAGCAGTACTTC. Translated, it gives CASSQERQSSYEQYF.